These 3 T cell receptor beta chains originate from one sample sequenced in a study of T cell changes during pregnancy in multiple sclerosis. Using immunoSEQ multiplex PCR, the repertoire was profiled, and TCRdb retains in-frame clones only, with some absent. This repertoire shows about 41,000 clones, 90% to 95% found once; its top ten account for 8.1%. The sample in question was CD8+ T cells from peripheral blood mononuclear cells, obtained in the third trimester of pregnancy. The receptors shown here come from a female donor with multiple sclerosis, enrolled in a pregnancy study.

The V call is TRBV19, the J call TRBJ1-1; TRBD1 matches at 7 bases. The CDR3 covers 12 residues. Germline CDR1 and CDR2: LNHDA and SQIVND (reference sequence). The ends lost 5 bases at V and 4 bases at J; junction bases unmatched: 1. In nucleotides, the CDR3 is TGTGCCAGTAGTCAGGGGGGCACTGAAGCTTTCTTT. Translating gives CASSQGGTEAFF.

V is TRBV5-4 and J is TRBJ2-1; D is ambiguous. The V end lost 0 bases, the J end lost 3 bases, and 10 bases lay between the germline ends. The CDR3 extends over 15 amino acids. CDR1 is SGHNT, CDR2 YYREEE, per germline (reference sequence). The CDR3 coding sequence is TGTGCCAGCAGCTTGGAACTTCGCTTCTACAATGAGCAGTTCTTC. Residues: CASSLELRFYNEQFF. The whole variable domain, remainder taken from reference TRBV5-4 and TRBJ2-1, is ETGVTQSPTHLIKTRGQQVTLRCSSQSGHNTVSWYQQALGQGPQFIFQYYREEENGRGNFPPRFSGLQFPNYSSELNVNALELDDSALYLCASSLELRFYNEQFFGPGTRLTVL.

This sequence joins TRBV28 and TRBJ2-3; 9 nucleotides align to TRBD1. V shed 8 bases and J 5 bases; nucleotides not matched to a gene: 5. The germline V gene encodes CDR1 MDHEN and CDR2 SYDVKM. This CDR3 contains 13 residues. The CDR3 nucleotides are TGTGCCAGCCGGGACAGGGTAGAAGATACGCAGTATTTT. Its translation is CASRDRVEDTQYF.